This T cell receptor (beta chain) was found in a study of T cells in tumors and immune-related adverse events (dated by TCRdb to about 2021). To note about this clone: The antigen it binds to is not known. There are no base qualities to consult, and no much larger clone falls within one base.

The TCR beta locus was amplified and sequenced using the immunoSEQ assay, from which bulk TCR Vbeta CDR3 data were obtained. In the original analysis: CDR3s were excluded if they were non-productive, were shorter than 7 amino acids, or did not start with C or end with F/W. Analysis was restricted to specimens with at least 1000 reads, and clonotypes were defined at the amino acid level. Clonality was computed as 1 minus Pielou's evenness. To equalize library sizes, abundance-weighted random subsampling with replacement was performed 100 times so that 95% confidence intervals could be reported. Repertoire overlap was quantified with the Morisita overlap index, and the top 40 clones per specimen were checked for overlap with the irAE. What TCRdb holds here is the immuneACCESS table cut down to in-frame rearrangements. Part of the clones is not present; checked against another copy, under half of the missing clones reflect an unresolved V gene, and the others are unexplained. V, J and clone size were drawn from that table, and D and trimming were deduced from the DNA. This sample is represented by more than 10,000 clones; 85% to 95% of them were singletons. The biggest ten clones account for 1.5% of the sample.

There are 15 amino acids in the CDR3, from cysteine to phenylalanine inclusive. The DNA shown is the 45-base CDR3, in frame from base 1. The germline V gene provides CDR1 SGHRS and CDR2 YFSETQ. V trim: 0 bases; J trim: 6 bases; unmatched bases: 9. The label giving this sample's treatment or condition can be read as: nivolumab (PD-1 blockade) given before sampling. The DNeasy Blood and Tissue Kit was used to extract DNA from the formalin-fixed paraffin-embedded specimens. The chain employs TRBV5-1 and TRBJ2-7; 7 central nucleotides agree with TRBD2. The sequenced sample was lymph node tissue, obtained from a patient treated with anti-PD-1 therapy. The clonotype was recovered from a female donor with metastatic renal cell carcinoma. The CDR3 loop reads CASSLGGSSVPEQYF. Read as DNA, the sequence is TGCGCCAGCAGCTTGGGCGGGAGCTCGGTCCCCGAGCAGTACTTC.